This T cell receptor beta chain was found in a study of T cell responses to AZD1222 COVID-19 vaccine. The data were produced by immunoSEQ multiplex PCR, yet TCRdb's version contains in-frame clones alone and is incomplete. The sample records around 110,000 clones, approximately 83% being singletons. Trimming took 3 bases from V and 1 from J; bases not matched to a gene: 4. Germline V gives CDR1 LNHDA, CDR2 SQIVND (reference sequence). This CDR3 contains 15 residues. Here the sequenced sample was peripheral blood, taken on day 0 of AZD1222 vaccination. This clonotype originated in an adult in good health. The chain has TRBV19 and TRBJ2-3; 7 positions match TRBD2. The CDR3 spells CASSITSARTDTQYF. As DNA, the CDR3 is TGTGCCAGTAGTATCACTAGCGCCCGCACAGATACGCAGTATTTT.